Given below is one T cell receptor (beta chain) in context. Its cognate antigen is unknown. This sample stems from a study of vaccination effects on CD4 cells after COVID-19. The protocol was immunoSEQ multiplex PCR, while the TCRdb copy is restricted to in-frame clones and leaves out a portion. The profile shows about 40,000 clones, 55% to 80% of them singletons. Scientists isolated CD4+ T cells after a roughly 10-day culture period ended. BNT162b2 vaccine or mRNA-1273 vaccine was given to participants in two doses. This CDR3 is built from 16 residues. This chain joins TRBV21-1 and TRBJ2-7; TRBD2, the table's D call, lacks a check against the DNA. TRBV21-1 is marked as a pseudogene. The material was CD4+ T cells from PBMCs cultured without peptide, obtained after COVID-19 vaccination. The TCR sequence derives from a human donor who received a COVID-19 vaccine. The CDR3 loop reads CASSKVASGGAYEQYF. The CDR3 DNA reads as TGTGCCAGCAGCAAAGTCGCTAGCGGGGGGGCCTACGAGCAGTACTTC.